The 5 T cell receptor beta chains below all came from one sample that was sequenced in a study of shared T cell receptors in the human thymus. TCRdb keeps only in-frame clones here, not all; method: immunoSEQ multiplex PCR. The table has 700,000 to 750,000 clones, 70% to 90% seen once. These data were also filed under a second study, of human thymus T cells.

Sequencing input: thymocytes. These receptors all stem from a girl under two years old with a congenital heart defect.

This clone has just a few counts. This chain uses TRBV4-1 with TRBJ1-6, with 9 bases identical to TRBD1. This CDR3 is built from 18 residues. From germline, CDR1 is MGHRA and CDR2 YSYEKL. Trimming at V came to 0 bases and at J to 8 bases, leaving 11 bases not matched to a gene. The CDR3 bases are TGCGCCAGCAGCCAAGACGAGCACTGGGGACAGGGTGATTCACCCCTCCACTTT. Translation: CASSQDEHWGQGDSPLHF.

This chain uses TRBV7-2 with TRBJ1-2, with a weak D call TRBD1 (5 bases). The ends were cut back, 6 bases at V and 4 bases at J, with 9 bases in the middle. Germline V lookup: CDR1 SGHTA, CDR2 FQGNSA. The CDR3 consists of 12 residues. CDR3 DNA: TGTGCCAGCAGGGGGCCTTCCTATGGCTACACCTTC. Protein: CASRGPSYGYTF.

The V and J genes are TRBV30 and TRBJ1-5; D is uncertain. The CDR3 has 13 residues. The germline V and J ends were trimmed by 2 bases and 2 bases, with 7 bases remaining between them. CDR1 is GTSNPN and CDR2 is SVGIG in the germline V gene (reference sequence). The CDR3 loop reads CAWSRSGNQPQHF. For the CDR3, the DNA is TGTGCCTGGAGTCGGTCGGGCAATCAGCCCCAGCATTTT. Full variable domain (missing parts from reference TRBV30 and TRBJ1-5): SQTIHQWPATLVQPVGSPLSLECTVEGTSNPNLYWYRQAAGRGLQLLFYSVGIGQISSEVPQNLSASRPQDRQFILSSKKLLLSDSGFYLCAWSRSGNQPQHFGDGTRLSIL.

The CDR3 DNA reads as TGTGCCAGCAGCTTACGGGTAGCGGGGGGGCCGGAGGTAAGGTACAATGAGCAGTTCTTC. Translating it yields CASSLRVAGGPEVRYNEQFF. This chain connects TRBV7-8 to TRBJ2-1; 11 positions match TRBD2. This CDR3 region has 20 residues. The V gene end was trimmed by 2 bases and the J gene end by 4 bases; junction bases not matched to a gene: 16. Germline CDR1 is SGHVS and CDR2 is FQNEAQ.

CDR3: CASSQDLSRGYDQPQHF. CDR3 DNA: TGCGCCAGCAGCCAAGATTTAAGCAGGGGGTATGATCAGCCCCAGCATTTT. This chain uses TRBV4-1 with TRBJ1-5; 7 bases agree with TRBD1. V lost 0 bases to trimming and J lost 5 bases; unmatched junction nucleotides: 10. This CDR3 has 17 residues. In germline, CDR1 is MGHRA, CDR2 YSYEKL.